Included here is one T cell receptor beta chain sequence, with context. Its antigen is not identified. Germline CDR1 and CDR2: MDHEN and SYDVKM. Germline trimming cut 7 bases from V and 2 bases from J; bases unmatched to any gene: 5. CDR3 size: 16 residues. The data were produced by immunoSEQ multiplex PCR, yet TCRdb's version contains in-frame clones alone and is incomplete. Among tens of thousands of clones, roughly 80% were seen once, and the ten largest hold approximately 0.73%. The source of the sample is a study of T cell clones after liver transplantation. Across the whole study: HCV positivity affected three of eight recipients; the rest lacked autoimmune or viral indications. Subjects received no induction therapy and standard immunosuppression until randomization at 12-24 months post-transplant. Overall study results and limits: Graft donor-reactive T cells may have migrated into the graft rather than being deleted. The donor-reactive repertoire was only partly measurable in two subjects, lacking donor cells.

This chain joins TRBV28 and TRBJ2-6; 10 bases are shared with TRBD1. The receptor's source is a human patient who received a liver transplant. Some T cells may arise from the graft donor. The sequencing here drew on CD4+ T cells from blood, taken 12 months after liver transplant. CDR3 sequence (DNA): TGTGCCAGCAAGCAGACAGGGGGCCCTGGGGCCAACGTCCTGACTTTC. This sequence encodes CASKQTGGPGANVLTF.